Shown below are 28 T cell receptor beta chains from a single sample sequenced in a study of identical twins. One entry per CDR3 protein, called by TCRdb with MiXCR from the 5' RACE reads. The table lists some 730,000 distinct CDR3 sequences, about 18% of them singletons. A further study also used this sample, focusing on T cells expressing NK-cell markers.

The sample taken for sequencing was PBMCs. The receptors derive from a woman between 18 and 29 years old in good health.

The V call is TRBV20-1, the J call TRBJ2-5, with 8 bases that match TRBD1. The ends lost 5 bases at V and 2 bases at J; junction bases unmatched: 10. CDR1 is DFQATT, CDR2 SNEGSKA, per germline (reference sequence). The CDR3 has 15 amino acids. The CDR3 DNA reads TGCAGTGCTCTCTCGCCGGGACAGGATCAAGAGACCCAGTACTTC. Protein sequence: CSALSPGQDQETQYF.

This clonotype turned up a few times. The rearrangement uses TRBV9 and TRBJ1-2, with TRBD1 matching 7 bases. The CDR3 runs 12 residues. Germline trimming cut 2 bases from V and 7 bases from J; bases unmatched to any gene: 2. Germline lookup yields CDR1 SGDLS and CDR2 YYNGEE. This chain's CDR3 is CASSVNRGGYTF. CDR3 in DNA: TGTGCCAGCAGCGTCAACAGGGGTGGCTACACCTTC. Complete variable domain (other parts from reference TRBV9 and TRBJ1-2): DSGVTQTPKHLITATGQRVTLRCSPRSGDLSVYWYQQSLDQGLQFLIQYYNGEERAKGNILERFSAQQFPDLHSELNLSSLELGDSALYFCASSVNRGGYTFGSGTRLTVV.

The rearrangement links TRBV6-1 to TRBJ2-1; tentatively, D is TRBD1 or TRBD2 (5 bases each). The CDR3 extends over 16 amino acids. Germline CDR1 reads MNHNS; CDR2 reads SASEGT. Trimming left V 8 bases short and J 7 bases short, with 24 bases between. CDR3 amino acids: CASFVTGTLPHNEQFF. DNA of the CDR3: TGTGCCAGCTTCGTAACTGGGACCCTCCCGCATAATGAGCAGTTCTTC.

This clonotype turned up a few times. The CDR3 spells CAISDHYGPEQYF. In DNA, the CDR3 is TGTGCCATCAGCGACCACTATGGGCCCGAGCAGTACTTC. J is TRBJ2-7 and V is TRBV10-3; unclear D gene. The length of the CDR3 is 13 residues. Germline V CDR1 and CDR2: ENHRY, SYGVKD. Trimming took off 6 bases at V and 6 bases at J, with 15 bases between the two ends.

This chain uses TRBV20-1 with TRBJ1-2; the D gene is possibly TRBD1 (6 bases). V lost 1 base and J 4 bases, leaving 13 bases between the germline ends. The germline CDR1 and CDR2 sequences are DFQATT and SNEGSKA (reference sequence). The CDR3 is 14 amino acids. The CDR3 loop reads CSARVTGPPYGYTF. Here the CDR3 DNA reads TGCAGTGCTAGAGTCACAGGGCCTCCCTATGGCTACACCTTC.

The V gene is TRBV5-1, the J gene TRBJ1-1; the match to TRBD1 covers 11 bases. The CDR3 is 17 residues long. With 4 bases clipped from V and 0 bases from J, the junction kept 8 bases outside the gene matches. From germline, CDR1 is SGHRS and CDR2 YFSETQ. The CDR3 DNA reads TGCGCCAGCAGCCTCGGGACAGGGGGAATAATGAACACTGAAGCTTTCTTT. Translated, it gives CASSLGTGGIMNTEAFF.

The chain links TRBV7-2 to TRBJ2-1, with D perhaps assigned TRBD1 or TRBD2 (5 bases each). Per the germline V gene, CDR1 is SGHTA and CDR2 is FQGNSA. The CDR3 consists of 13 residues. Trimming shortened V by 4 bases and J by 5 bases, and 9 bases separated the two germline ends. DNA of the CDR3: TGTGCCAGCAGCTCGGGACCCGACAATGAGCAGTTCTTC. It yields the protein CASSSGPDNEQFF.

The V call is TRBV29-1, the J call TRBJ2-1; D perhaps matches TRBD2 (7 bases). The germline V and J ends were trimmed by 2 bases and 9 bases, with 17 bases remaining between them. The CDR3 length is 14 residues. CDR1 SQVTM and CDR2 ANQGSEA come from the germline V gene. CDR3 region: CSVERGGASSEQFF. The DNA of the CDR3 is TGCAGCGTTGAAAGGGGGGGCGCATCTAGTGAGCAGTTCTTC.

This clonotype was recorded a few times. V gene TRBV11-3 combines with J gene TRBJ1-4; no definite D call. Trimming cost V 5 bases and J 7 bases, with 14 bases left between them. The germline CDR1 and CDR2 sequences are SGHNT and YENEEA. This CDR3 comprises 14 residues. The CDR3 DNA sequence: TGTGCCAGCAGCAGACCCTCGCCCAGTGAAAAACTGTTTTTT. As protein: CASSRPSPSEKLFF.

J is TRBJ2-1 and V is TRBV7-9; TRBD2 matches at 11 bases. Germline lookup yields CDR1 SEHNR and CDR2 FQNEAQ (reference sequence). The trim removed 5 bases at V and 0 bases at J, leaving 6 bases unmatched. This CDR3 contains 17 residues. CDR3 sequence: CASSTPLAGGSYNEQFF. The CDR3 DNA sequence: TGTGCCAGCAGCACTCCCCTAGCGGGGGGCTCCTACAATGAGCAGTTCTTC.

This clonotype has more than one count but fewer than ten. CDR3 DNA sequence: TGTGCCAGCAGCTTATCTGGGAGAATAAGCTACGAGCAGTACTTC. The encoded protein is CASSLSGRISYEQYF. The chain uses TRBV7-2 and TRBJ2-7; tentatively, D is TRBD2 (5 bases). Trimming stripped 2 bases from V and 3 bases from J, with 14 bases between. The CDR3 sequence is 15 residues long. Germline loops: CDR1 SGHTA, CDR2 FQGNSA.

This clonotype turned up a few times. This chain uses TRBV7-2 with TRBJ2-3, with 7 bases that match TRBD2. Germline V gene sequence: CDR1 SGHTA, CDR2 FQGNSA. The CDR3 loop spans 15 amino acids. V shed 5 bases, J shed 2 bases, and the junction held 7 bases outside the gene matches. The CDR3 sequence: CASSTQAGFTDTQYF. The CDR3 DNA follows: TGTGCCAGCAGCACCCAAGCGGGATTCACAGATACGCAGTATTTT.

The table lists this clonotype with many counts. V gene TRBV12-3 or TRBV12-4 combines with J gene TRBJ2-3; tentative D call: TRBD2 (6 bases). The V and J ends lost 1 base and 5 bases respectively, with 10 bases between them. The CDR3 runs 14 residues. CDR3 nucleotide sequence: TGTGCCAGCAGTTTAGGGACTAACCTAGATACGCAGTATTTT. It specifies CASSLGTNLDTQYF.

This clonotype was seen many times. At one end, the junction sequence differs from germline, possibly due to a read error. This chain connects TRBV5-1 to TRBJ1-4, with D possibly TRBD1 on 5 matching bases. CDR3 size: 14 residues. CDR1 SGHRS and CDR2 YFSETQ come from the germline V gene. The CDR3 sequence is CASSLGQLNEKLFF. CDR3 coding DNA: TGTGCCAGCAGCTTGGGGCAGCTTAATGAAAAACTGTTTTTT. Variable domain in full (rest from reference TRBV5-1 and TRBJ1-4): KAGVTQTPRYLIKTRGQQVTLSCSPISGHRSVSWYQQTPGQGLQFLFEYFSETQRNKGNFPGRFSGRQFSNSRSEMNVSTLELGDSALYLCASSLGQLNEKLFFGSGTQLSVL.

This clonotype occurred a few times. V is TRBV7-2 and J is TRBJ2-3; possibly TRBD2 for D (6 bases). Germline values: CDR1 SGHTA, CDR2 FQGNSA. V shed 5 bases and J shed 6 bases, with 21 bases lying between them. This CDR3 spans 16 amino acids. The CDR3 loop reads CASSAGPGTGSDTQYF. CDR3 coding DNA: TGTGCCAGCAGCGCAGGCCCCGGGACTGGATCTGATACGCAGTATTTT.

This clonotype was seen only a few times. The rearrangement links TRBV20-1 to TRBJ2-1; 10 nucleotides line up with TRBD2. V dropped 4 bases and J dropped 10; count of bases not matched to a gene: 10. This CDR3 is built from 14 residues. Germline V gene data show CDR1 as DFQATT and CDR2 as SNEGSKA (reference sequence). The CDR3 loop is CSATLIRAGGEQFF. The CDR3 nucleotides read TGCAGTGCTACCCTAATACGAGCGGGAGGGGAGCAGTTCTTC.

The chain is built from TRBV11-2 and TRBJ1-2; TRBD1 is a possible D gene (6 bases). There are 15 residues in the CDR3. Trimming pared 0 bases from V and 2 bases from J, leaving 10 bases between. Germline values: CDR1 SGHAT, CDR2 FQNNGV. CDR3 sequence reads: CASSLESGTNYGYTF. DNA for the CDR3: TGTGCCAGCAGCTTAGAGTCAGGGACAAACTATGGCTACACCTTC. Together with reference TRBV11-2 and TRBJ1-2, the CDR3 gives the full variable domain: EAGVAQSPRYKIIEKRQSVAFWCNPISGHATLYWYQQILGQGPKLLIQFQNNGVVDDSQLPKDRFSAERLKGVDSTLKIQPAKLEDSAVYLCASSLESGTNYGYTFGSGTRLTVV.

V and J are TRBV7-9 and TRBJ1-6, with 7 bases that match TRBD1. CDR3 size: 15 residues. The V gene's germline CDR1 is SEHNR and CDR2 FQNEAQ (reference sequence). Trimming at V came to 5 bases and at J to 7 bases, leaving 8 bases not matched to a gene. The CDR3 here is CASSRLTGSNSPLHF. DNA of the CDR3: TGTGCCAGCAGCCGACTGACAGGGTCGAATTCACCCCTCCACTTT.

This rearrangement joins TRBV6-2 or TRBV6-3 to TRBJ2-7, with TRBD2 matching 10 bases. Germline V gene lookup returns CDR1 MNHEY and CDR2 SVGEGT. The CDR3 is made up of 17 amino acids. V was clipped by 6 bases and J by 1 base; unmatched bases: 12. The CDR3 coding sequence is TGTGCCAGCAGCCCTCCTTCTCTAGCGGGAGTTTCCTACGAGCAGTACTTC. Translating it yields CASSPPSLAGVSYEQYF.

The gene calls are TRBV6-1 and TRBJ1-2; 7 bases map to TRBD1. V shed 6 bases and J 4 bases; nucleotides not matched to a gene: 8. This CDR3 region has 14 residues. CDR1 is MNHNS, CDR2 SASEGT, per germline. CDR3 bases: TGTGCCAGCAGGCCCGTGGACAGGAGCTATGGCTACACCTTC. It specifies CASRPVDRSYGYTF.

V and J are TRBV20-1 and TRBJ2-3, with D tentatively TRBD1 (6 bases). The germline CDR1 and CDR2 sequences are DFQATT and SNEGSKA (reference sequence). Trimming left V 3 bases short and J 2 bases short, with 15 bases between. This CDR3 region has 15 residues. CDR3 region: CSASPQGWVTDTQYF. CDR3 DNA: TGCAGTGCTAGCCCACAGGGTTGGGTCACAGATACGCAGTATTTT.

The CDR3 coding sequence is TGTGCCAGCAGCTTAGGACAGGAAGGCTACAATGAGCAGTTCTTC. Protein product: CASSLGQEGYNEQFF. The chain is built from TRBV7-2 and TRBJ2-1; TRBD1 is a possible D gene (6 bases). Germline lookup yields CDR1 SGHTA and CDR2 FQGNSA. This CDR3 has 15 residues. V lost 1 base, J lost 3 bases, and 10 bases lay in between.

This chain links TRBV7-6 with TRBJ2-2; D is perhaps TRBD2 (5 bases). Germline V lookup: CDR1 SGHVS, CDR2 FNYEAQ. CDR3 size: 13 residues. V lost 1 base, J lost 7 bases, and 7 bases lay in between. This CDR3 is CASSLGGVGELFF. The DNA of the CDR3 is TGTGCCAGCAGCTTAGGGGGAGTCGGGGAGCTGTTTTTT.

The V call is TRBV7-6, the J call TRBJ2-3; 8 bases map to TRBD2. This CDR3 is 16 amino acids long. Germline V CDR1 and CDR2: SGHVS, FNYEAQ. Unmatched junction bases numbered 5, after V lost 1 base and J lost 2 bases. In DNA, the CDR3 is TGTGCCAGCAGCTTAGACGAGCGGGGGACCACAGATACGCAGTATTTT. Protein: CASSLDERGTTDTQYF.

This rearrangement joins TRBV12-3 or TRBV12-4 to TRBJ1-2; TRBD1 matches 8 bases. The ends lost 6 bases at V and 2 bases at J; junction bases unmatched: 2. The CDR3 is made up of 13 amino acids. In DNA, the CDR3 is TGTGCCAGCAGGGGACAGGAAAACTATGGCTACACCTTC. The encoded protein is CASRGQENYGYTF.

The chain employs TRBV6-1 and TRBJ1-2; D unresolved. Germline V gene sequence: CDR1 MNHNS, CDR2 SASEGT. With 5 bases removed from V and 3 bases from J, the gap between germline ends came to 22 bases. The CDR3 contains 17 residues. The CDR3 region is CASSSLGSHVTDYGYTF. CDR3 nucleotide sequence: TGTGCCAGCAGTAGTTTAGGCAGCCACGTAACGGACTATGGCTACACCTTC.

In its sample, this clonotype was seen many times. This sequence joins TRBV12-3 or TRBV12-4 and TRBJ1-1, with D unresolved. The ends were cut back, 8 bases at V and 5 bases at J, with 15 bases in the middle. This CDR3 region has 13 residues. The DNA of the CDR3 is TGTGCCAGCGGTCACTGGGGTGAAACTGAAGCTTTCTTT. This gives the protein CASGHWGETEAFF.

This chain uses TRBV19 with TRBJ2-4, with D hard to call. With 3 bases removed from V and 6 bases from J, the gap between germline ends came to 18 bases. The CDR3 spans 16 residues. The germline V gene encodes CDR1 LNHDA and CDR2 SQIVND (reference sequence). The CDR3 here is CASSIEIGGLRNIQYF. The CDR3, as DNA: TGTGCCAGTAGTATCGAAATAGGTGGATTGAGAAACATTCAGTACTTC.